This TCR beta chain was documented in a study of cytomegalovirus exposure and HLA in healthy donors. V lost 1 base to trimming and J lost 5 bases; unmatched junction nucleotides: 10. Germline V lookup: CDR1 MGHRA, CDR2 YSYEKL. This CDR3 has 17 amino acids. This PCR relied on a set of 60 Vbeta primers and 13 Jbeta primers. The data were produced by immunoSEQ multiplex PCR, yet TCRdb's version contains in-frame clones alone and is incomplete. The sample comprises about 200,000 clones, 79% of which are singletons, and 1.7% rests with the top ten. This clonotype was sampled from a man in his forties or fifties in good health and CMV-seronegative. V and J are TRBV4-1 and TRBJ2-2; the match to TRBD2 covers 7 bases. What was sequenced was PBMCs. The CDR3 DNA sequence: TGCGCCAGCAGCCAAGTCATGGCGGGAGTTATAACCGGGGAGCTGTTTTTT. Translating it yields CASSQVMAGVITGELFF.